This entry describes one T cell receptor beta chain. This clone was seen only a few times. Which antigen it targets is not known. No base qualities exist here, and no much larger clone lies one base off it. The sample is drawn from a study of shared clonotypes between healthy human individuals (dated by TCRdb to about 2020). Regarding the complete study: A couple of women and a few men aged 18 to 49 years were included in the cohort. Per donor, three plates each were used for CD4 naive and CD4 memory, two for CD8 naive, and one for CD8 memory. Blood TCR repertoires of a handful of healthy adults were deeply sequenced to estimate repertoire size and the extent of clonotype sharing between individuals. To increase sequencing depth and limit assay-specific biases, TCR repertoire library preparation and sequencing were carried out by different laboratories using diverse techniques. Per donor, leukapheresis produced somewhere between about 0.9 and 9 billion PBMCs. The full study reports these points: Clonotypes shared by all four sorted-subset donors showed higher generation probabilities than non-shared clonotypes. Pairwise subsampling indicated that sequencing depth was expected to affect the degree of clonotype sharing among donors. Because the study included a small number of donors, the genetic and exposure-history diversity represented was limited. Incomplete sequencing was indicated by rarefaction of sorted-subset datasets, despite the large sequencing depth. Naive subsets generally had larger estimated clonotype richness than memory subsets did. Sharing across a few donors was observed for around 4.8% of naive CD4, less than 4% of naive CD8, over 2% of memory CD4, and over 0.3% of memory CD8 clonotypes. Sampling was restricted to blood, and TCR repertoires in tissues likely differ from the TCR repertoires found in blood.

Including cysteine and phenylalanine, the CDR3 has 14 amino acids. Only the CDR3 region is kept as DNA, spanning 42 bases read in frame from base 1. As encoded in the germline V gene, CDR1 is SGHRS while CDR2 is YFSETQ. Relative to germline, V is 0 bases shorter and J is 4 bases shorter, with 10 bases between their ends. TCR CDR3 regions were amplified from genomic DNA by multiplex PCR using the deep immunoSEQ assay. Extracted genomic DNA from each cell subset was spread evenly across all wells of several immunoSEQ 96-well plates, with each plate serving as a replicate. For sorted subsets, 200 to 250 ng of genomic DNA, equivalent to some 30,000 T cell genomes, went into each replicate PCR. Purified libraries were quantified with a Qubit 3.0 fluorometer, sized on a Bioanalyzer 2100, and re-quantified with the KAPA Library Quantification kit. Each immunoSEQ 96-well plate was sequenced on its own single-read 150-cycle Illumina NextSeq 550 flow cell. The original methods were these. Because the immunoSEQ output included only junctional sequences and no quality scores, the filtering could not be the same as the filtering used for full-length reads. To assign V/J genes and CDR3, sequences were annotated against IMGT germline references using PyIR, a Python wrapper for IgBLAST v1.9. Reads were removed for weak V/J assignments (E-value above 1e-6), missing CDR3, stop codons, out-of-frame junctions, or ambiguous translated residues. A V3J clonotype was defined by an identical inferred V gene, J gene, and CDR3 amino acid sequence. Percentage overlap between repertoires was calculated by dividing the number of shared unique clonotypes by the size of the smaller repertoire. RTK rarefaction, the Chao1 estimator, and Recon v2.1 estimates of unobserved clonotypes were used to assess repertoire richness. For all TCRbeta clonotypes obtained by the gDNA method from four donors, generation probabilities were computed with OLGA. Here the immuneACCESS table is served through TCRdb, limited to in-frame sequences with V and J called. Missing clones are a known gap in these copies; in checked studies unresolved V genes cover under half, and the rest lacks a known reason. V and J calls plus clone size are reproduced from that table; the DNA served to infer D and trimming. The sample table lists about 360,000 clones, less than 85% of them with a count of one. The biggest ten clones account for roughly 10% of the sample.

Donors were healthy HIV-negative adults with no recently reported acute infections or vaccinations. Every donor was a Caucasian adult residing in Nashville, Tennessee, USA. CD4+ T cells were enriched through magnetic negative selection, after which naive cells were positively selected on CD45RA and the remaining negative fraction served as the memory subset. Blood was collected by leukapheresis, and PBMCs were isolated by Ficoll-Histopaque density gradient centrifugation and then cryopreserved in liquid nitrogen vapor phase. Analytical flow cytometry was used to check the purity and quantity of every magnetically sorted T cell population. Each sorted fraction had its genomic DNA isolated and then quantified by UV absorbance on a Nanodrop 2000c.

The rearranged chain carries TRBV5-1 and TRBJ2-5, and TRBD2 may be the D gene, going by 5 matching bases. Sequenced input: memory CD4+ T cells sorted from blood. The sample's cell subset or site, from its label and the paper: CD45RA-negative fraction. This sequence originates from a man aged 25 to 40 in good health. CDR3 protein: CASSLAGGRETQYF. The nucleotide sequence reads as follows: TGCGCCAGCAGCTTGGCAGGTGGGAGAGAGACCCAGTACTTC.